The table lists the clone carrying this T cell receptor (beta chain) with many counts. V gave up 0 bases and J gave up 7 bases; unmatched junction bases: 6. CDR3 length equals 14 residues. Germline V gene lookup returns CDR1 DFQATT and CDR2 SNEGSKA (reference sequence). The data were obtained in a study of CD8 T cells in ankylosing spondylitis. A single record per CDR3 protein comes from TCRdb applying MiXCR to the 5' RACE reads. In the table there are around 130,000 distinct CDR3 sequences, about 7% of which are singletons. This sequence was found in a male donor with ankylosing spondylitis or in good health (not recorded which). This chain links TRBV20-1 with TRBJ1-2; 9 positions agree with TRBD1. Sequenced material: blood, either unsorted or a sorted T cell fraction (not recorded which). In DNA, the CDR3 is TGCAGTGCTAGAGATCAAGGGACAGGGAGTGGCTACACCTTC. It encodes CSARDQGTGSGYTF.